The 30 T cell receptor beta chains below come from one sample, sequenced in a study of T-cell reconstitution after alpha-beta-depleted transplantation in children. This sample's TCRbeta library carried unique molecular identifier barcodes. TCRdb used MiXCR to reprocess the PCR reads, holding one entry per CDR3 protein. The profile shows 190,000 or so distinct CDR3 sequences, around 6.8% of them singletons. The material sequenced was PBMCs from the stem cell graft donor, taken from the stem cell graft. All receptors derive from a human donor who donated a stem cell graft to a child with Wiskott-Aldrich syndrome.

This clonotype was observed at least ten times. The chain recombines TRBV5-6 with TRBJ1-4; D gene ambiguous. The CDR3 sequence is 12 residues long. The V end was cut by 1 base, the J end by 5 bases, with 3 bases between. Looked up from germline, CDR1 is SGHDT and CDR2 is YYEEEE. CDR3 in DNA: TGTGCCAGCAGCTTGAACAATGAAAAACTGTTTTTT. It translates to CASSLNNEKLFF.

Of note for this clonotype: Being one base from a much bigger clone, this may be a read error. V usage is TRBV5-1 and J usage is TRBJ2-7; weak D call: TRBD1 (6 bases). There are 14 residues in the CDR3. Between the trimmed V and J ends, which lost 1 base and 3 bases, there was a span of 11 bases. The germline V gene encodes CDR1 SGHRS and CDR2 YFSETQ. CDR3 nucleotides: TGCGCCAGCAGCTTGTTTGGGGGCTTCTACGAGCAGTACTTC. Residues: CASSLFGGFYEQYF.

The chain carries TRBV7-2 and TRBJ2-1; 9 bases map to TRBD1. The trim removed 2 bases at V and 10 bases at J, leaving 12 bases unmatched. CDR1 SGHTA and CDR2 FQGNSA come from the germline V gene. The CDR3 length is 16 residues. The CDR3 region has the DNA TGTGCCAGCAGCTTAATGATGGGACAGGGATACTGGGAGCAGTTCTTC. This sequence encodes CASSLMMGQGYWEQFF.

This clonotype was counted many times. The chain couples TRBV15 to TRBJ2-1; no definite D call. The V end was cut by 0 bases, the J end by 13 bases, with 10 bases between. Germline V lookup: CDR1 LNHNV, CDR2 YYDKDF (reference sequence). CDR3 length: 12 residues. CDR3 nucleotides: TGTGCCACCAGCAGAGACCGGGTCCCACAGTTCTTC. This codes for CATSRDRVPQFF.

The table lists this clonotype with many counts. The V call is TRBV6-1, the J call TRBJ1-1; possibly TRBD1 for D (6 bases). The germline gives CDR1 MNHNS, CDR2 SASEGT. The CDR3 extends over 14 amino acids. The V and J ends lost 2 bases and 1 base respectively, with 8 bases between them. CDR3 amino acids: CASSEQQGNTEAFF. The CDR3 nucleotides read TGTGCCAGCAGTGAACAACAGGGGAACACTGAAGCTTTCTTT.

At least ten counts were recorded for this clonotype. The chain uses TRBV20-1 and TRBJ2-1; a weak D match, TRBD2 (6 bases). Germline V gene data show CDR1 as DFQATT and CDR2 as SNEGSKA (reference sequence). V shed 0 bases and J shed 8 bases, with 14 bases lying between them. CDR3 length equals 14 residues. CDR3 loop: CSARESRELDEQFF. CDR3 nucleotides: TGCAGTGCTAGAGAGTCCCGGGAGTTGGATGAGCAGTTCTTC.

This clonotype was observed many times. The J gene is TRBJ2-3, the V gene TRBV3-1; perhaps TRBD2 as D (5 bases). Trimming left V 8 bases short and J 1 base short, with 16 bases between. This CDR3 spans 15 amino acids. CDR1 is LGHDT and CDR2 is YNNKEL in the germline V gene (reference sequence). The CDR3 sequence: CASFQGSSGTDTQYF. CDR3 nucleotides: TGTGCCAGCTTTCAAGGGAGTAGCGGCACAGATACGCAGTATTTT.

The sample holds many counts of this clonotype. The J gene is TRBJ1-1, the V gene TRBV5-1, with 7 positions matching TRBD1. J lost 1 base, V lost 2 bases, and 2 bases had no gene match. The germline gives CDR1 SGHRS, CDR2 YFSETQ. The CDR3 is made up of 14 amino acids. CDR3 sequence (DNA): TGCGCCAGCAGCTTCCGGACAGGGAACACTGAAGCTTTCTTT. Amino acid sequence: CASSFRTGNTEAFF.

This clonotype showed up many times. The J gene is TRBJ2-7, the V gene TRBV12-3 or TRBV12-4; D is unresolved. Trimming cost V 1 base and J 5 bases, with 9 bases left between them. CDR3 length: 13 amino acids. The CDR3 region has the DNA TGTGCCAGCAGTTTAGGGGGATTTGACGAGCAGTACTTC. It is translated as CASSLGGFDEQYF.

About this clonotype: Given a much more abundant clone one base away, this may be a read error. The chain links TRBV5-6 to TRBJ2-1, with 9 bases that match TRBD1. CDR3 length: 15 residues. CDR1 and CDR2 from the germline V gene are SGHDT and YYEEEE. The DNA for the CDR3 is TGTGCCGGCAGCTACGACAGGGGGATGGATCATGAGCAGTTCTTC. Translated, it gives CAGSYDRGMDHEQFF.

This clonotype was counted at least ten times. The chain couples TRBV7-9 to TRBJ2-7, with D perhaps matching TRBD2 (6 bases). CDR1 and CDR2 from the germline V gene are SEHNR and FQNEAQ (reference sequence). Trimming took off 7 bases at V and 2 bases at J, with 15 bases between the two ends. The CDR3 spans 14 residues. The CDR3 DNA is TGTGCCAGCACGCCATCCGGGGGAACCTACGAGCAGTACTTC. This gives the protein CASTPSGGTYEQYF.

Turning to this clonotype: This clone may be a read error of a much larger clone one base away. J is TRBJ1-2 and V is TRBV27; D remains unclear. V was cut by 0 bases and J by 2 bases, with 10 bases left in between. There are 15 residues in the CDR3. From germline, CDR1 is MNHEY and CDR2 SMNVEV (reference sequence). The CDR3 sequence is CASSLSATQNYGYTF. The CDR3 DNA sequence: TGTGCCAGCAGTTTATCTGCGACCCAGAACTATGGCTACACCTTC.

This clonotype was counted at least ten times. The chain employs TRBV10-3 and TRBJ2-1; 7 nucleotides align to TRBD2. Germline V gene lookup returns CDR1 ENHRY and CDR2 SYGVKD. The CDR3 runs 17 residues. Unmatched junction bases numbered 9, after V lost 4 bases and J lost 0 bases. The CDR3 sequence is CAISVPRAGYSYNEQFF. The CDR3 DNA is TGTGCCATCAGTGTCCCCAGAGCGGGGTACTCCTACAATGAGCAGTTCTTC.

The rearrangement links TRBV29-1 to TRBJ1-2; D is possibly TRBD1 (6 bases). Trimming took 6 bases from V and 6 from J, leaving 17 bases between them. Germline CDR1 SQVTM, CDR2 ANQGSEA. The CDR3 sequence is 13 residues long. The CDR3 loop reads CSVGGWGADGYTF. CDR3 DNA: TGCAGCGTGGGAGGATGGGGGGCGGATGGCTACACCTTC.

This clonotype was observed many times. V and J are TRBV24-1 and TRBJ2-7, with 9 bases that match TRBD1. The CDR3 length is 15 residues. Germline CDR1 KGHDR, CDR2 SFDVKD. With V trimmed by 4 bases and J by 4 bases, 7 bases remained unmatched. CDR3: CATSDPGQGSYEQYF. The DNA for the CDR3 is TGTGCCACCAGTGACCCGGGACAGGGTTCTTACGAGCAGTACTTC.

This clonotype was observed many times. The chain links TRBV4-1 to TRBJ2-7; D may match TRBD1 or TRBD2 (5 bases each). Looked up from germline, CDR1 is MGHRA and CDR2 is YSYEKL. CDR3 size: 14 residues. Trimming left V 2 bases short and J 6 bases short, with 14 bases between. The CDR3 is CASSQTDRGGEQYF. CDR3 nucleotides: TGCGCCAGCAGCCAAACCGACCGGGGCGGCGAGCAGTACTTC.

In its sample, this clonotype was seen many times. The chain couples TRBV7-6 to TRBJ2-7, with 8 nucleotides matching TRBD1. This CDR3 has 15 amino acids. The V and J ends lost 4 bases and 4 bases, in that order; junction bases with no gene match: 9. Germline CDR1 is SGHVS and CDR2 is FNYEAQ. CDR3 sequence reads: CASSWGDRRGYEQYF. The CDR3 bases are TGTGCCAGCAGCTGGGGGGACAGGAGGGGTTACGAGCAGTACTTC.

This clonotype was seen more than once but under ten times. The chain combines TRBV11-3 with TRBJ2-1; perhaps TRBD2 as D (5 bases). V lost 8 bases, J lost 7 bases, and 9 bases lay in between. This CDR3 is built from 11 residues. Germline CDR1 is SGHNT and CDR2 is YENEEA. The CDR3 loop is CASQRGNEQFF. CDR3 in DNA: TGTGCCAGCCAGCGCGGGAATGAGCAGTTCTTC.

V usage is TRBV30 and J usage is TRBJ1-5; 8 bases align to TRBD1. The CDR3 is 13 residues long. V dropped 6 bases and J dropped 6; count of bases not matched to a gene: 7. CDR1 is GTSNPN, CDR2 SVGIG, per germline (reference sequence). The CDR3 protein is CACQGQGGQPQHF. CDR3 sequence (DNA): TGTGCCTGCCAAGGACAGGGAGGTCAGCCCCAGCATTTT. Full variable domain (rest looked up from reference TRBV30 and TRBJ1-5): SQTIHQWPATLVQPVGSPLSLECTVEGTSNPNLYWYRQAAGRGLQLLFYSVGIGQISSEVPQNLSASRPQDRQFILSSKKLLLSDSGFYLCACQGQGGQPQHFGDGTRLSIL.

This clonotype has a count of ten or more. This rearrangement joins TRBV6-2 or TRBV6-3 to TRBJ1-5; D not resolved. Germline assignment: CDR1 MNHEY and CDR2 SVGEGT. The CDR3 runs to 14 residues. Trimming removed 0 bases from V and 6 bases from J, with 9 bases in between. The CDR3 nucleotides read TGTGCCAGCAGTTACTCAACGTACGGTCAGCCCCAGCATTTT. This sequence encodes CASSYSTYGQPQHF.

This clonotype was picked up many times. This chain links TRBV24-1 with TRBJ2-3, with a weak D call TRBD2 (5 bases). The germline V and J ends were trimmed by 5 bases and 0 bases, with 8 bases remaining between them. This CDR3 comprises 14 residues. The V gene's germline CDR1 is KGHDR and CDR2 SFDVKD. The CDR3 DNA reads TGTGCCACCAGTGGTCGGACTAGCACAGATACGCAGTATTTT. This sequence encodes CATSGRTSTDTQYF.

This clonotype occurred many times. The genes are TRBV18 and TRBJ2-3; D remains unclear. V was clipped by 3 bases and J by 3 bases, with 10 bases between them. This CDR3 is built from 14 residues. Per the germline V gene, CDR1 is KGHSH and CDR2 is LQKENI. The CDR3 protein is CASSPLDPTDTQYF. The CDR3 region has the DNA TGTGCCAGCTCACCCCTGGACCCGACAGATACGCAGTATTTT.

In its sample, this clonotype was seen many times. The V gene is TRBV6-5, the J gene TRBJ1-5, with 7 bases that match TRBD1. The CDR3 extends over 16 amino acids. Germline trimming cut 4 bases from V and 5 bases from J; bases unmatched to any gene: 11. Germline-derived CDR1 and CDR2 are MNHEY and SVGAGI. This CDR3 reads CASSLTRTGGHQPQHF. The CDR3 bases are TGTGCCAGCAGTTTAACTAGGACAGGAGGGCATCAGCCCCAGCATTTT.

The chain carries TRBV7-2 and TRBJ2-7; D call uncertain. From germline, CDR1 is SGHTA and CDR2 FQGNSA. The CDR3 consists of 12 residues. V lost 5 bases, J lost 9 bases, and 14 bases lay in between. This CDR3 is CASSRSPARQYF. DNA of the CDR3: TGTGCCAGCAGCCGGAGCCCGGCGAGGCAGTACTTC.

This clonotype has at least ten counts. The rearrangement links TRBV24-1 to TRBJ2-7; 7 bases are a match to TRBD1. The CDR3 runs to 14 residues. Germline V gene sequence: CDR1 KGHDR, CDR2 SFDVKD. V trimming: 6 bases; J trimming: 3 bases; junction bases outside the gene matches: 7. This CDR3 is CATSPTGAIYEQYF. In DNA, the CDR3 is TGTGCCACCAGTCCCACAGGGGCCATCTACGAGCAGTACTTC.

The chain is built from TRBV20-1 and TRBJ2-7; D is uncertain. Germline CDR1 DFQATT, CDR2 SNEGSKA (reference sequence). The CDR3 spans 13 residues. The ends were cut back, 6 bases at V and 3 bases at J, with 15 bases in the middle. The CDR3 DNA reads TGCAGTGCAAGGACCCCCGACGACTACGAGCAGTACTTC. It translates to CSARTPDDYEQYF.

This clonotype has at least ten counts. The chain combines TRBV28 with TRBJ2-3; D might be TRBD1 (5 bases). CDR3 size: 13 residues. Trimming took off 4 bases at V and 15 bases at J, with 20 bases between the two ends. CDR1 and CDR2 from the germline V gene are MDHEN and SYDVKM. CDR3 nucleotides: TGTGCCAGCAGTTCCATACAGGACCTGACACTTTATTTT. Encoded protein: CASSSIQDLTLYF.

In this sample, this clonotype turned up a few times. The chain is built from TRBV7-9 and TRBJ1-4, with TRBD1 matching over 9 bases. The ends lost 5 bases at V and 8 bases at J; junction bases unmatched: 6. The CDR3 sequence is 14 residues long. Germline CDR1 is SEHNR and CDR2 is FQNEAQ (reference sequence). The CDR3: CASSEQGAGEKLFF. The CDR3 coding sequence is TGTGCCAGCAGCGAACAGGGGGCAGGGGAAAAACTGTTTTTT.

This clonotype appeared many times. The chain links TRBV20-1 to TRBJ2-1, with a tentative D call TRBD1 (5 bases). Germline V gene data show CDR1 as DFQATT and CDR2 as SNEGSKA (reference sequence). V was cut by 1 base and J by 1 base, with 11 bases left in between. This CDR3 is built from 15 residues. The CDR3 coding sequence is TGCAGTGCTAGAGGGGCTAGGGGATCCTACAATGAGCAGTTCTTC. Translated, it gives CSARGARGSYNEQFF.

There are many counts of this clonotype. The chain carries TRBV5-4 and TRBJ2-1; 8 nucleotides match TRBD1. The CDR3 loop spans 17 amino acids. The V gene end was trimmed by 4 bases and the J gene end by 6 bases; junction bases not matched to a gene: 15. CDR1 and CDR2 from the germline V gene are SGHNT and YYREEE (reference sequence). The CDR3 spells CASSKAPPDRGGNEQFF. For the CDR3, the DNA is TGTGCCAGCAGCAAGGCGCCCCCTGACAGGGGAGGCAATGAGCAGTTCTTC. Together with reference TRBV5-4 and TRBJ2-1, the CDR3 gives the full variable domain: ETGVTQSPTHLIKTRGQQVTLRCSSQSGHNTVSWYQQALGQGPQFIFQYYREEENGRGNFPPRFSGLQFPNYSSELNVNALELDDSALYLCASSKAPPDRGGNEQFFGPGTRLTVL.